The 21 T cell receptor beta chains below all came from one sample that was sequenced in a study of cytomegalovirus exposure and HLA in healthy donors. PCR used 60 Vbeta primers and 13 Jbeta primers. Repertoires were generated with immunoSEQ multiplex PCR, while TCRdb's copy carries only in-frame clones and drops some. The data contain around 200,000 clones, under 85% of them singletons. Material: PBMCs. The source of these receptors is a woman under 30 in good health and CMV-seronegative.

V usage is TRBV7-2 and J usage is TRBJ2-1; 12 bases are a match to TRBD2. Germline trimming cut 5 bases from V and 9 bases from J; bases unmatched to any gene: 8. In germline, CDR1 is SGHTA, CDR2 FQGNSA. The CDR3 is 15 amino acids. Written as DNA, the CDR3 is TGTGCCAGCAGCCCCCGGACTAGCGGGATAGGTGAGCAGTTCTTC. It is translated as CASSPRTSGIGEQFF. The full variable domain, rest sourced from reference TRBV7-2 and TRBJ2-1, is GAGVSQSPSNKVTEKGKDVELRCDPISGHTALYWYRQSLGQGLEFLIYFQGNSAPDKSGLPSDRFSAERTGGSVSTLTIQRTQQEDSAVYLCASSPRTSGIGEQFFGPGTRLTVL.

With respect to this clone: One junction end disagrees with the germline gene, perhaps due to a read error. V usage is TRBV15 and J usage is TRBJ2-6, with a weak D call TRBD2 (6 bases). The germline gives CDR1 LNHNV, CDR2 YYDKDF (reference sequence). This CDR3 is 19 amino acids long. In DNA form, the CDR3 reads TGTGCCACCAGCCGAGAATTAGGGGACTTGAGCTCTGGGGCCAACGTCCTGACTTTC. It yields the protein CATSRELGDLSSGANVLTF. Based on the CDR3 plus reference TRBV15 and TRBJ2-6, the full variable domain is DAMVIQNPRYQVTQFGKPVTLSCSQTLNHNVMYWYQQKSSQAPKLLFHYYDKDFNNEADTPDNFQSRRPNTSFCFLDIRSPGLGDTAMYLCATSRELGDLSSGANVLTFGAGSRLTVL.

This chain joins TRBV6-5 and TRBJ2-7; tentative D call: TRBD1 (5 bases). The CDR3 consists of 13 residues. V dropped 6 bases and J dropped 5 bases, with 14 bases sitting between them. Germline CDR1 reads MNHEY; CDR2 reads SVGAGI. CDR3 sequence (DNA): TGTGCCAGCAGCCTGACAGTAAACCACGAGCAGTACTTC. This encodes CASSLTVNHEQYF.

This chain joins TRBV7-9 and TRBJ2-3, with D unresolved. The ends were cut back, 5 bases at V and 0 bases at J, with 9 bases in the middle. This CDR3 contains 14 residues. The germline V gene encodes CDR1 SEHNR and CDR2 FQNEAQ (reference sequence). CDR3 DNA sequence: TGTGCCAGCAGCGAGTCCTCTAGCACAGATACGCAGTATTTT. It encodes CASSESSSTDTQYF.

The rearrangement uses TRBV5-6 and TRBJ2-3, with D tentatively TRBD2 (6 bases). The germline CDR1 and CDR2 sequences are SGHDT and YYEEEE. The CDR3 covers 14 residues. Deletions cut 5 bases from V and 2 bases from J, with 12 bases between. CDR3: CASRAGLLTDTQYF. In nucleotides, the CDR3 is TGTGCCAGCAGGGCGGGACTCCTCACAGATACGCAGTATTTT.

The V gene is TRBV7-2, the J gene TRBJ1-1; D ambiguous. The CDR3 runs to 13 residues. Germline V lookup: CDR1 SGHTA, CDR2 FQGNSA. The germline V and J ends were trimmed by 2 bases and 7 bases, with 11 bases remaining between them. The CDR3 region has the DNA TGTGCCAGCAGCTTACAGCGACTAGGTGAAGCTTTCTTT. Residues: CASSLQRLGEAFF.

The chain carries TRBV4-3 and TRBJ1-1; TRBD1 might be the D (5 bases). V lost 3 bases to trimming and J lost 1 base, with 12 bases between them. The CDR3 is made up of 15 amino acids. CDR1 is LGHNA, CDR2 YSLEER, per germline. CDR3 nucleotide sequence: TGCGCCAGCAGCCAGGCAGGGAGGCCGAACACTGAAGCTTTCTTT. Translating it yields CASSQAGRPNTEAFF.

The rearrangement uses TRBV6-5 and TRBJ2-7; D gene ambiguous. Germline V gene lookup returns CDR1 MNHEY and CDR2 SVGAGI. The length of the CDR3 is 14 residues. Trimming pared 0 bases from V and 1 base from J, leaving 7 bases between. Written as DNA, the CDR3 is TGTGCCAGCAGTTACTCGACAAGATCCTACGAGCAGTACTTC. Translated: CASSYSTRSYEQYF.

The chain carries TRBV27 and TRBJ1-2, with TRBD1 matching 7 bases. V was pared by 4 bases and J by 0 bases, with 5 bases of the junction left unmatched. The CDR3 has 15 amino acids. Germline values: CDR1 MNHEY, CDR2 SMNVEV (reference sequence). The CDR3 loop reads CASSYRQGSNYGYTF. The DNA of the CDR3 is TGTGCCAGCAGTTACCGACAGGGTTCTAACTATGGCTACACCTTC.

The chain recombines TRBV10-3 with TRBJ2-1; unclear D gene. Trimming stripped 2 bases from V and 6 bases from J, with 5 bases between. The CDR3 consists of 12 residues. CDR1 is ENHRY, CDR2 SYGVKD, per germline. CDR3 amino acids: CAISENGNEQFF. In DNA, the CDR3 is TGTGCCATCAGTGAGAACGGCAATGAGCAGTTCTTC.

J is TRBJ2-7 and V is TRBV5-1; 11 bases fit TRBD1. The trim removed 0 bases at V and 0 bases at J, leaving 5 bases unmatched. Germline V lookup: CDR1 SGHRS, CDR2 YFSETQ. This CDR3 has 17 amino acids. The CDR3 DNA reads TGCGCCAGCAGCTTGGGGGGGACAGGGGGTTCCTCCTACGAGCAGTACTTC. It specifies CASSLGGTGGSSYEQYF.

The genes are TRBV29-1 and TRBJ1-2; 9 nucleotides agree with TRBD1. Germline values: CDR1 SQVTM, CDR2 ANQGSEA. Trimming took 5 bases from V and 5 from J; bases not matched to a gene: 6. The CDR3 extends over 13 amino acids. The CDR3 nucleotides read TGCAGCGTTTTGGGAGGACAGGGGTATGGCTACACCTTC. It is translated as CSVLGGQGYGYTF.

The CDR3 nucleotides are TGTGCCAGCTCTCCGGAGACAGGGGGGAGCACTGAAGCTTTCTTT. Translated: CASSPETGGSTEAFF. The chain joins TRBV18 to TRBJ1-1, with 9 bases aligning to TRBD1. The germline V gene encodes CDR1 KGHSH and CDR2 LQKENI. The junction had 9 bases not matched to a gene; V was cut back by 6 bases and J by 4 bases. The CDR3 is 15 residues long.

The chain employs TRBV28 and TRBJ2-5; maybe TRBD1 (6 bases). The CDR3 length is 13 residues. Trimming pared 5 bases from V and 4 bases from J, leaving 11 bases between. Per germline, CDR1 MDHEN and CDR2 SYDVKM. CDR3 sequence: CASSQGNRETQYF. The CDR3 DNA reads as TGTGCCAGCAGTCAGGGGAACCGAGAGACCCAGTACTTC.

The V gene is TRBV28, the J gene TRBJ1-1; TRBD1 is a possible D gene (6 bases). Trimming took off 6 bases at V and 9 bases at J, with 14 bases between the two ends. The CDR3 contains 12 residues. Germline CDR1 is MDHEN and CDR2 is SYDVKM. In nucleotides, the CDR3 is TGTGCCAGCAGCCAAAACAGGGAGCAAGCTTTCTTT. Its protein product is CASSQNREQAFF. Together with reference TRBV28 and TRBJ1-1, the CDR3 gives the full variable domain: DVKVTQSSRYLVKRTGEKVFLECVQDMDHENMFWYRQDPGLGLRLIYFSYDVKMKEKGDIPEGYSVSREKKERFSLILESASTNQTSMYLCASSQNREQAFFGQGTRLTVV.

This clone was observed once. Here the CDR3 reads CASSFPRQGLQPQHF. The CDR3 nucleotides read TGTGCCAGCAGTTTCCCTAGACAGGGGCTCCAGCCCCAGCATTTT. The chain recombines TRBV28 with TRBJ1-5; 8 positions match TRBD1. The CDR3 is 15 amino acids. Germline V gene sequence: CDR1 MDHEN, CDR2 SYDVKM. V lost 3 bases to trimming and J lost 7 bases; unmatched junction nucleotides: 8.

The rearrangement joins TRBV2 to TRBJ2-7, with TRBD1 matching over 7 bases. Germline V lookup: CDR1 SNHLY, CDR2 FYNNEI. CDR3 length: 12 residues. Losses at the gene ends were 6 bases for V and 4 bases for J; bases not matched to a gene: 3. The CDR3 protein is CASRDRRYEQYF. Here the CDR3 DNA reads TGTGCCAGCAGGGACAGGCGTTACGAGCAGTACTTC. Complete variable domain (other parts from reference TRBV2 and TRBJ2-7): EPEVTQTPSHQVTQMGQEVILRCVPISNHLYFYWYRQILGQKVEFLVSFYNNEISEKSEIFDDQFSVERPDGSNFTLKIRSTKLEDSAMYFCASRDRRYEQYFGPGTRLTVT.

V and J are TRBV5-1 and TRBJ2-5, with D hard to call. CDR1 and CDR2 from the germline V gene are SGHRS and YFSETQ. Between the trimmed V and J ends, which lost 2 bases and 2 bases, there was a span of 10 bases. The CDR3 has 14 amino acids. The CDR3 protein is CASSFYREQETQYF. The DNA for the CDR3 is TGCGCCAGCAGCTTCTATAGAGAGCAAGAGACCCAGTACTTC.

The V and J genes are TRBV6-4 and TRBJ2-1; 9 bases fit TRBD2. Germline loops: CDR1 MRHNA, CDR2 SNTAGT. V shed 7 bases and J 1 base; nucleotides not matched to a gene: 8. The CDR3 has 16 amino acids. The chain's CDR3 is CASTPMRGGSYNEQFF. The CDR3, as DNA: TGTGCCAGCACCCCCATGCGGGGGGGATCCTACAATGAGCAGTTCTTC.

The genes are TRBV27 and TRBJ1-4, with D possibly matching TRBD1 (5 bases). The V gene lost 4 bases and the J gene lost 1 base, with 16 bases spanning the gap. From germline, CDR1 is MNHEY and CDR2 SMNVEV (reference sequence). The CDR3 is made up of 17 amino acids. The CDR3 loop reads CASSYRPNELTNEKLFF. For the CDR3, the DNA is TGTGCCAGCAGTTACAGGCCAAATGAGTTAACTAATGAAAAACTGTTTTTT.

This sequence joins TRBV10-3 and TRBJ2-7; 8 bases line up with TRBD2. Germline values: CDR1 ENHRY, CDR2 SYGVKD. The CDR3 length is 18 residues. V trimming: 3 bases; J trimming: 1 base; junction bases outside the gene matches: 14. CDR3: CAISDLSSGLRLSYEQYF. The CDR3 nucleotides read TGTGCCATCAGTGACTTGTCTAGCGGGCTTAGACTGTCCTACGAGCAGTACTTC.